This is a list of T cell receptor beta chains from one sample in a study of blood T cell repertoires in COVID-19. Sequenced by immunoSEQ multiplex PCR; TCRdb stores in-frame clones only, minus some. The sample contains about 320,000 clones, about 91% of which appear only once. Sequencing was done on a sample of peripheral blood. These receptors originate from a woman younger than 45 with COVID-19, enrolled during active disease. Both conserved end residues are part of each CDR3. A D gene is named only where the DNA matches it firmly. Clone size, where shown, is once, few, many, or a class for clones that have expanded.

j_gene,v_gene,d_gene,abundance,CDR3nt,CDR3aa
TRBJ1-4,TRBV9,TRBD1,NA,TGTGCCAGCAGCGCCAGACAGGGCCTCACAACTAATGAAAAACTGTTTTTT,CASSARQGLTTNEKLFF
TRBJ2-3,TRBV5-1,TRBD2,NA,TGCGCCAGCAGCTCGCTACCAACGACTAGCGGGGGGGCCTCGGAAAATACGCAGTATTTT,CASSSLPTTSGGASENTQYF
TRBJ1-2,TRBV7-3,NA,NA,TGTGCCAGCAGCTTAACCCCCCAGGGGTATGGCTACACCTTC,CASSLTPQGYGYTF
TRBJ2-3,TRBV5-1,NA,NA,TGCGCCAGCAGCTCCCGAAATTACGGGGTCCGCACAGATACGCAGTATTTT,CASSSRNYGVRTDTQYF
TRBJ1-1,TRBV2,NA,few,TGTGCCAGCAGTGAATTGGGGGGGGGAAAAGCTTTCTTT,CASSELGGGKAFF
TRBJ1-1,TRBV29-1,NA,NA,TGCAGCGTCCGTAAAGGGGGGAACACTGAAGCTTTCTTT,CSVRKGGNTEAFF
TRBJ2-1,TRBV29-1,NA,once,TGCAGCGTTGAACCCACTTGGAATGAGCAGTTCTTC,CSVEPTWNEQFF
TRBJ2-2,TRBV27,NA,NA,TGTGCCAGCAGTTCCCTGGTGTTGACAGGGAGGACCGGGGAGCTGTTTTTT,CASSSLVLTGRTGELFF
TRBJ2-1,TRBV27,TRBD2,NA,TGTGCCAGCAGTTTAATGGGGACTAGCATCAATGAGCAGTTCTTC,CASSLMGTSINEQFF
TRBJ2-1,TRBV5-1,TRBD2,NA,TGCGCCAGCAGCCAAGGGACTAGCGGGGGCCTCAGCTCCTACAATGAGCAGTTCTTC,CASSQGTSGGLSSYNEQFF
TRBJ2-3,TRBV10-1,TRBD2,few,TGCGCCAGCAGTGGGGGACTAGCGGGGAGCACAGATACGCAGTATTTT,CASSGGLAGSTDTQYF
TRBJ2-3,TRBV11-2,TRBD2,NA,TGTGCCAGCAGCTGGAGCTTCGGGGGGACCTTGACAGATACGCAGTATTTT,CASSWSFGGTLTDTQYF
TRBJ1-6,TRBV6-1,TRBD1,NA,TGTGCCAGCAGTGACCCCACAGGGGCAAATTCACCCCTCCACTTT,CASSDPTGANSPLHF
TRBJ2-7,TRBV30,NA,few,TGTGCCTGGAAGGCGGCGTACTCTGGAGGATCGCAGTACTTC,CAWKAAYSGGSQYF
TRBJ2-7,TRBV27,TRBD2,NA,TGTGCCAGCAGGAGCCTAGCGGGCTACGACGAGCAGTACTTC,CASRSLAGYDEQYF
TRBJ2-7,TRBV7-3,TRBD1,NA,TGTGCCAGCAGCTTACGGGACAGGGGGGTCTCCTACGAGCAGTACTTC,CASSLRDRGVSYEQYF
TRBJ2-5,TRBV7-9,NA,NA,TGTGCCAGCAGCTTGATAGAAGAGACCCAGTACTTC,CASSLIEETQYF
TRBJ1-5,TRBV2,NA,NA,TGTGCCAGCAGTGACATATTGGGAGAGCCCCAGCATTTT,CASSDILGEPQHF
TRBJ2-2,TRBV5-1,NA,NA,TGCGCCAGCAGCGGATTGGCGGGCACCGGGGAGCTGTTTTTT,CASSGLAGTGELFF
TRBJ1-6,TRBV28,NA,NA,TGTGCCAGCATCTTACGGGGGTTGGGGAATTCACCCCTCCACTTT,CASILRGLGNSPLHF
TRBJ2-5,TRBV12-3/TRBV12-4,NA,NA,TGTGCCAGCAGTCGGACAGAACAAGAGACCCAGTACTTC,CASSRTEQETQYF
TRBJ1-5,TRBV7-4,TRBD1,NA,TGTGCCAGCAGCCCTCGGGACAGCCCGGGTCAGCCCCAGCATTTT,CASSPRDSPGQPQHF
TRBJ1-2,TRBV9,TRBD1,NA,TGTGCCAGCAGCGTTCCACAAACGGCCCAGACAGGGACCAGCTATGGCTACACCTTC,CASSVPQTAQTGTSYGYTF
TRBJ2-3,TRBV9,TRBD2,NA,TGTGCCAGCAGCGCTAGCGGGAGCACAGATACGCAGTATTTT,CASSASGSTDTQYF
TRBJ2-7,TRBV10-3,TRBD2,NA,TGTGCCATCAGTGTAAGACTAGCACCATCCTACGAGCAGTACTTC,CAISVRLAPSYEQYF
TRBJ2-1,TRBV10-1,TRBD2,NA,TGCGCCAGCTCGACCGGGACTAGCGGGGACAATGAGCAGTTCTTC,CASSTGTSGDNEQFF
TRBJ2-2,TRBV12-3/TRBV12-4,NA,NA,TGTGCCAGCAGTTCTGAGCGGCCCGGGGAGCTGTTTTTT,CASSSERPGELFF
TRBJ2-3,TRBV9,TRBD2,NA,TGTGCCAGCAGCCCCCTTCGGCGGGCTAGCGGGCGCACAGATACGCAGTATTTT,CASSPLRRASGRTDTQYF
TRBJ1-2,TRBV6-5,TRBD1,NA,TGTGCCAGCGCTACAGGGGGTCGTCTGTATGGCTACACCTTC,CASATGGRLYGYTF
TRBJ1-1,TRBV28,NA,once,TGTGCCAGCAGTGGGGGGGACACTGAAGCTTTCTTT,CASSGGDTEAFF
TRBJ1-1,TRBV18,NA,NA,TGTGCCAGCTCACTGTCCCCAAACACTGAAGCTTTCTTT,CASSLSPNTEAFF
TRBJ2-7,TRBV6-1,TRBD1,NA,TGTGCCAGCAGTGACGTGGGGCAGGGGGCGTACGAGCAGTACTTC,CASSDVGQGAYEQYF
TRBJ1-5,TRBV2,NA,NA,TGTGCCAGCGGGAGGGGGCAGCCCCAGCATTTT,CASGRGQPQHF
TRBJ2-1,TRBV11-3,TRBD2,NA,TGTGCCAGCAGCTTAAGGAGCGGGGTAGTAAATGAGCAGTTCTTC,CASSLRSGVVNEQFF
TRBJ2-2,TRBV5-1,TRBD2,NA,TGCGCCAGCAGCTTCGGAGGGACTAGCGGGGTGTTCGGGGAGCTGTTTTTT,CASSFGGTSGVFGELFF
TRBJ2-2,TRBV9,NA,NA,TGTGCCAGCAGCGTGTCGGGGGACTCCTCTTTGGAGCTGTTTTTT,CASSVSGDSSLELFF
TRBJ2-3,TRBV3-1/TRBV3-2,NA,NA,TGTGCCAGCAGCCCGAGCGGGTTACCCACAGATACGCAGTATTTT,CASSPSGLPTDTQYF
TRBJ1-2,TRBV5-1,NA,NA,TGCGCCAGCAGCCGGCGTGGCCAGGGGAACTATGGCTACACCTTC,CASSRRGQGNYGYTF
TRBJ2-5,TRBV18,NA,NA,TGTGCCAGCTCTCGGGGACCGGGAGCGGAGACCCAGTACTTC,CASSRGPGAETQYF
TRBJ2-5,TRBV2,NA,few,TGTGCCAGCAGTGCGAGAAGCCAAGAGACCCAGTACTTC,CASSARSQETQYF
TRBJ1-5,TRBV6-1,NA,NA,TGTGCCAGCAGTGATGACAGGCCGCGGGATCAGCCCCAGCATTTT,CASSDDRPRDQPQHF
TRBJ1-6,TRBV28,TRBD1,NA,TGTGCCAGCAGTCGGGACAGTCCGGACGCCCTCCACTTT,CASSRDSPDALHF
TRBJ1-2,TRBV28,NA,NA,TGTGCCAGCAGTTTATACCAACAGGGTGATGGCTACACCTTC,CASSLYQQGDGYTF
TRBJ2-1,TRBV7-9,NA,NA,TGTGCCAGCAGCTTAAAGAGCTCCTACAATGAGCAGTTCTTC,CASSLKSSYNEQFF
TRBJ2-3,TRBV5-5,NA,NA,TGTGCCAGCAGCTTGGGCGCCTCCGAGGCAGATACGCAGTATTTT,CASSLGASEADTQYF
TRBJ2-7,TRBV9,NA,NA,TGTGCCAGCAGCGTGGGAGGGGGATCTCGGTCCTACGAGCAGTACTTC,CASSVGGGSRSYEQYF
TRBJ2-3,TRBV6-5,TRBD1,NA,TGTGCCAGCATTCGTCGGACAGGGGGCTTAGATACGCAGTATTTT,CASIRRTGGLDTQYF
TRBJ1-1,TRBV5-4,NA,NA,TGTGCCAGCAGCTTGAGTTGGGGCAGTAACACTGAAGCTTTCTTT,CASSLSWGSNTEAFF